Listed below are T cell receptor beta chains from one sample, sequenced in a study of spatial heterogeneity in lung cancer. One entry per CDR3 protein results from TCRdb running MiXCR on the 5' RACE reads. The table shows about 36,000 distinct CDR3 sequences, with 4% to 6% occurring only once. This sample comprised PBMCs, obtained at surgery. All receptors come from a female donor with early-stage non-small cell lung cancer. Each CDR3 is given with its conserved first and last residue.

J	V	CDR3
TRBJ1-2	TRBV7-6	CASSLTGTSYGYTF
TRBJ1-2	TRBV9	CASSVGSGYYGYTF
TRBJ2-3	TRBV12-3/TRBV12-4	CASGGLAGGDGDTQYF
TRBJ1-6	TRBV2	CASSEQFGSPLHF
TRBJ2-3	TRBV20-1	CSARWGALDTQYF
TRBJ1-2	TRBV29-1	CSVEWQGADYGYTF
TRBJ1-1	TRBV7-9	CASSKGPGQEAFF
TRBJ2-3	TRBV19	CASSIVVNPPDTQYF
TRBJ2-7	TRBV10-3	CAISEGHGDYEQYF
TRBJ2-1	TRBV20-1	CSARDYRSRYNEQFF
TRBJ2-3	TRBV9	CASSVDLGTDTQYF
TRBJ1-5	TRBV6-6	CASSARQDGQPQHF
TRBJ2-6	TRBV18	CASSPHSTFAGANVLTF
TRBJ2-2	TRBV6-1	CASSEFRALAGELFF
TRBJ2-3	TRBV7-9	CASSPGQGVPDTQYF
TRBJ2-5	TRBV5-1	CASSTLGQGWAETQYF
TRBJ2-5	TRBV20-1	CSARDRLGKETQYF
TRBJ1-6	TRBV7-9	CASSPADSPLHF
TRBJ2-5	TRBV5-1	CASSGQGSQETQYF
TRBJ2-1	TRBV7-2	CASSFGPPGTSEQFF
TRBJ2-7	TRBV9	CASITPGGFSYEQYF
TRBJ2-2	TRBV9	CASSVLPQPFGELFF
TRBJ2-5	TRBV5-6	CASSLVLAGGTQYF
TRBJ2-5	TRBV29-1	CSGAPGGPETQYF
TRBJ1-6	TRBV3-1	CASSQPGPNSPLHF
TRBJ1-1	TRBV28	CASSLGTGGTEAFF
TRBJ2-2	TRBV20-1	CSASAGLESTGELFF
TRBJ2-5	TRBV30	CAWSVWPKDEQETQYF
TRBJ2-1	TRBV7-6	CASRRPGHQLIDEQFF
TRBJ2-1	TRBV7-6	CASSLFSWGADGNEQFF
TRBJ2-3	TRBV20-1	CSARGELVGTDTQYF
TRBJ1-5	TRBV2	CASSPPRDRGYSNQPQHF
TRBJ2-3	TRBV20-1	CSAREGSGVTDTQYF
TRBJ2-3	TRBV10-3	CAISVLFTDTQYF
TRBJ1-6	TRBV25-1	CASSESSGEKGSYNSPLHF
TRBJ2-7	TRBV29-1	CSVEDGSSYEQYF
TRBJ2-2	TRBV30	CAWSAAVGELFF
TRBJ1-1	TRBV6-6	CASKHLRTGLNTEAFF
TRBJ2-7	TRBV19	CASSMLRDRGHEQYF
TRBJ2-3	TRBV29-1	CSVEFGETPHPDTQYF
TRBJ2-4	TRBV7-4	CASPWTPGHIQYF
TRBJ1-1	TRBV3-1	CASSREIMNTEAFF
TRBJ1-1	TRBV4-2	CASSPPGYRGRVGEAFF
TRBJ2-7	TRBV4-3	CASSQVDGRGSYEQYF
TRBJ2-7	TRBV10-3	CATGQESYEQYF
TRBJ2-6	TRBV9	CASSTGTGVTGANVLTF
TRBJ1-1	TRBV2	CASGGEGVTEAFF
TRBJ1-1	TRBV5-1	CASSLGTNRANTEAFF
TRBJ2-1	TRBV20-1	CSVLEGDLYNEQFF
TRBJ1-1	TRBV5-1	CASSPDLDTEAFF
TRBJ2-1	TRBV2	CASMRLAGERDEQFF
TRBJ2-7	TRBV6-2/TRBV6-3	CASSYSTGMTYEQYF
TRBJ2-1	TRBV6-2/TRBV6-3	CASSWARGAAEQFF
TRBJ2-7	TRBV19	CASSMEGVETYEQYF
TRBJ1-2	TRBV3-1	CASSQGWNPGYTF